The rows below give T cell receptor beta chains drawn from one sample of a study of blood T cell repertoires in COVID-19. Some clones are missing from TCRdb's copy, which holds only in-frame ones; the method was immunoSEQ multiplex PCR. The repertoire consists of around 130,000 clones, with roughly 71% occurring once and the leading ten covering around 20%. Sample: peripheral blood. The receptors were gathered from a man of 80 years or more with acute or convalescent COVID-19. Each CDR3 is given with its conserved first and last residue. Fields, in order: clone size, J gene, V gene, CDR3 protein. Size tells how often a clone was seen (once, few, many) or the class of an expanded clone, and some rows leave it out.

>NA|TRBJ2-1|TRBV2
CASTWGDSGARGNEQFF
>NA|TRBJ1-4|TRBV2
CASSEYRDRPLF
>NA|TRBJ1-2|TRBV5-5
CASSVTGAARYGYTF
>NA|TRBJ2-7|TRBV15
CATSRDLGGAYGEQYF
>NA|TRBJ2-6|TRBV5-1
CASSFRGASGANVLTF
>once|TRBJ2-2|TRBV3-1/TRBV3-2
CASSQDPSQNTGELFF
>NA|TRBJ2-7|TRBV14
CASSQGTGGFNEQYF
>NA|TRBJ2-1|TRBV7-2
CASSAREGVRGNEQFF
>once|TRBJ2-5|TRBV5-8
CASSNGKGQALQETQYF
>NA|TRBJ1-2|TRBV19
CASSIRGGTPYGYTF
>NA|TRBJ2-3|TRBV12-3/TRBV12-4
CASSFAEKGREYF
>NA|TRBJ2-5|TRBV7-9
CASSPKIAGVLEETQYF
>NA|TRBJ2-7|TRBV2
CASSNSGLASTYEQYF
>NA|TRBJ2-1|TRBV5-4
CASSRQGMQFF
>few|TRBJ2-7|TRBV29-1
CSGAGANEQYF
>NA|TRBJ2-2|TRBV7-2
CASSLGRGTGELFF
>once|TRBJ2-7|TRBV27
CASSLGGALYEQYF
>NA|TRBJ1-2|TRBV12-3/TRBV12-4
CASSFGGAGYTF